This TCR beta chain was identified during a study of circulating and synovial CD4+ cells in juvenile arthritis. TCRdb's copy holds only in-frame clones and misses some; the assay was immunoSEQ multiplex PCR. The sample includes 30,000 to 40,000 clones, over 90% of them seen just once. The clonotype was recovered from a human donor with juvenile idiopathic arthritis. The material sequenced was CD4+ T cells from blood.

The CDR3 DNA is TGTGCCAGCTCACTGTCTCTATACAATGAAAAACTGTTTTTT. It encodes CASSLSLYNEKLFF. The chain has TRBV18 and TRBJ1-4; D not resolved. The germline V and J ends were trimmed by 4 bases and 5 bases, with 11 bases remaining between them. This CDR3 is built from 14 residues. Germline loops: CDR1 KGHSH, CDR2 LQKENI.